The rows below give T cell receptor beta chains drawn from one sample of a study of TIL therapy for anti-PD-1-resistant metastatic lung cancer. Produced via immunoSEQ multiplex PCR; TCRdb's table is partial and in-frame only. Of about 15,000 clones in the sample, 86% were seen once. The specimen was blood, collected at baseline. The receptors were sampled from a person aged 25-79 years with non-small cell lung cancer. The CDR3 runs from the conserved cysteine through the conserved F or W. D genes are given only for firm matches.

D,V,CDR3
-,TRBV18,CASSQTGKRNTEAFF
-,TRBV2,CASSGAGTRTDTQYF
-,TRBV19,CASSAQGGTTDTQYF
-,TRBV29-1,CSVWQGSTQYF
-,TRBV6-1,CASSELRGGQPQHF
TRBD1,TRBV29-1,CSDLGQGASYNEQFF
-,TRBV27,CASSLRGNQPQHF
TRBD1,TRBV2,CASSWADRGNQPQHF
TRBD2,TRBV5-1,CASTPSAGGAYNEQFF
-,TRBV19,CASSISGGAGNTIYF
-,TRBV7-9,CASSLIQSNTEAFF
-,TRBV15,CATSGQGMSDTQYF
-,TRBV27,CASSSPLAGINQPQHF
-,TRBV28,CASSSQDRPPYNEQFF
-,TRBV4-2,CASSQEYSNYGYTF
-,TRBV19,CATRNQGANEKLFF
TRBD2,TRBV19,CASALAGASTDTQYF
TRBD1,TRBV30,CAWSAFTGQAAKPFF
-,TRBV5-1,CASSDEGEQYF
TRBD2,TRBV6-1,CASSLSGVSYNEQFF
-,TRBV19,CASSMRRNTEAFF
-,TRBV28,CASTRGYGYTF
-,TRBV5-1,CASSVTVNTEAFF
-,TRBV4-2,CASSRLGYNEQFF
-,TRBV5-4,CASTTRRGSSYNEQFF
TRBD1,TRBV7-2,CASSLPPGGRTPGANVLTF
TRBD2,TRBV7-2,CASSKMTSGGTYEQYF
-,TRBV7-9,CASSLAGPAGNTIYF
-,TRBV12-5,CASGSTRDGSGNTIYF
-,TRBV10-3,CAISESGGEQYF
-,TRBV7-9,CASSPSFTAFNEKLFF
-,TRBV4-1,CASSQVPDYFNEQFF
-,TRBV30,CAWSATGFPNNEQFF
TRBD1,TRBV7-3,CASSLVPGTVSEAFF
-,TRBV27,CASGRIRDRTYEQYF
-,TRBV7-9,CASSYGDMTKSGQRPDF
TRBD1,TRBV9,CASSATGTGGGVTQYF
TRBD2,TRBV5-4,CASSLVSTGGLETQYF
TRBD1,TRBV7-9,CASSLGDLQGNGYTF
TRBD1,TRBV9,CASSGGGTGLYGYTF
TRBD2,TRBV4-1,CASSQPRTSGRKNEQFF
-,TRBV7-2,CASSLVLGNTEAFF
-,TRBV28,CASSTPVHYGYTF
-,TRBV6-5,CASSYGRNTEAFF
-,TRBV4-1,CASSQGGSRETQYF
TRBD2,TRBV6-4,CASSDAGGPSNEQFF
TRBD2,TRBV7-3,CASSSGGYSDTQYF